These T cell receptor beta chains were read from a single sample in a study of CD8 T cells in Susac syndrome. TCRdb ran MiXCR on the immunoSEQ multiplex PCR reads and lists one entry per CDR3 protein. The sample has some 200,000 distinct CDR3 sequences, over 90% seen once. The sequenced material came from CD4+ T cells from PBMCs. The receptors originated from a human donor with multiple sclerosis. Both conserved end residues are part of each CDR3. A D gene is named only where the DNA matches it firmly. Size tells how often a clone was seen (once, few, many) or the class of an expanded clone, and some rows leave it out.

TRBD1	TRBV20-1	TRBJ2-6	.	TGCAGTGCTAGGGGAGACACAGGGGGTCAGTCTGGGGCCAACGTCCTGACTTTC	CSARGDTGGQSGANVLTF
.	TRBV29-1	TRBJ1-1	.	TGCAGCGTCGCCGGGACGGTGAACACTGAAGCTTTCTTT	CSVAGTVNTEAFF
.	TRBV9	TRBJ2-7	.	TGTGCCAGCAGCGTAGAGCCGGCAGTTGAGCAGTACTTC	CASSVEPAVEQYF
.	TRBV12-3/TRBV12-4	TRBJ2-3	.	TGTGCCAGCAGACCGTTTGGACAGACAGATACGCAGTATTTT	CASRPFGQTDTQYF
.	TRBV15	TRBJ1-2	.	TGTGCCACCAGCAGAGTCCGGGGCTCCCATGGCTACACCTTC	CATSRVRGSHGYTF
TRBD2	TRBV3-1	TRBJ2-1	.	TGTGCCAGCAGCCAACTCCCGGGACTAGCGGGGCTCACCTCCTCCAATGAGCAGTTCTTC	CASSQLPGLAGLTSSNEQFF
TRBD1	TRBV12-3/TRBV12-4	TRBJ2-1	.	TGTGCCAGCACCATGGGACAGGGGGGGCCTCATGAGCAGTTCTTC	CASTMGQGGPHEQFF
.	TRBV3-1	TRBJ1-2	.	TGTGCCAGCAGCCACATTAATGGCTACACCTTC	CASSHINGYTF
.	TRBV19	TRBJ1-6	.	TGTGCCAGTAGGGTATCAGGGATGAATTCACCCCTCCACTTT	CASRVSGMNSPLHF
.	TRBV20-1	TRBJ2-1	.	TGCAGTGCTAGAGAAAGGATCGAGCAGTTCTTC	CSARERIEQFF
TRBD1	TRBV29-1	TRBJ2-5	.	TGCAGCGTCGTACCTCAGGACAGGGGTCAAGAGACCCAGTACTTC	CSVVPQDRGQETQYF
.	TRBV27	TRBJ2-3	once	TGTGCCAGCAGTGTGGGACACCCCACAGATACGCAGTATTTT	CASSVGHPTDTQYF
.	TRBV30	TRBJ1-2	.	TGTGCCTGGAAAGGCGGACCTAACTATGGCTACACCTTC	CAWKGGPNYGYTF
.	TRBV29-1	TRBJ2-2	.	TGCAGCGTTGAAGATCTGACCGGCGGGGAGCTGTTTTTT	CSVEDLTGGELFF
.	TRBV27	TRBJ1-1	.	TGTGCCAGCAGTTTATCTCGACAGTCTTACACTGAAGCTTTCTTT	CASSLSRQSYTEAFF
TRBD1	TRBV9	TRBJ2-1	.	TGTGCCAGCAGCGTAGTTGAGGGGGCGGTCTACAATGAGCAGTTCTTC	CASSVVEGAVYNEQFF
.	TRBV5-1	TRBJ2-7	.	TGCGCCAGCAGCCCAGGGAGTGTTGTCTACGAGCAGTACTTC	CASSPGSVVYEQYF
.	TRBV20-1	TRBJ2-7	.	TGCAGTGCTAGAGATTCACGCCAGATACCCTCCTACGAGCAGTACTTC	CSARDSRQIPSYEQYF
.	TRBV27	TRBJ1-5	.	TGTGCCAGCAGTTTTACGGGGATATCAAGGGATCAGCCCCAGCATTTT	CASSFTGISRDQPQHF
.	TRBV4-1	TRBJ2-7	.	TGCGCCAGCAGCCAAGATGGGGGGGCTTACTACGAGCAGTACTTC	CASSQDGGAYYEQYF
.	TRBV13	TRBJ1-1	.	TGTGCCAGCAGCTACGTCGGGGCGGCCGACACTGAAGCTTTCTTT	CASSYVGAADTEAFF
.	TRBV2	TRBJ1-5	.	TGTGCCAGCAGTGAAGGCGGTGTTAGCAATCAGCCCCAGCATTTT	CASSEGGVSNQPQHF
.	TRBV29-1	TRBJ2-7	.	TGCAGCACCGGGACTTGGGACCATTACGAGCAGTACTTC	CSTGTWDHYEQYF
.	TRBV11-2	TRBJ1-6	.	TGTGCCAGCAGCTTACAGGCTGGGTCTAATTCACCCCTCCACTTT	CASSLQAGSNSPLHF
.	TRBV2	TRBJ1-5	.	TGTGCCAGCAGTGAAGCAGGTGTGAGGCCCCAGCATTTT	CASSEAGVRPQHF
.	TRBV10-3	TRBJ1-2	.	TGTGCCAGCAGACCTGACCGACAAGGGGCCTATGGCAACACCTTC	CASRPDRQGAYGNTF
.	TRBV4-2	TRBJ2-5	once	TGTGCCAGCAGGAGAACGGACAGACAAGAGACCCAGTACTTC	CASRRTDRQETQYF
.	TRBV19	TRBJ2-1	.	TGTGCCACCCTCCAGAGGGGAGGATATGAGCAGTTCTTC	CATLQRGGYEQFF
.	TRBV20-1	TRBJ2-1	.	TGCAGTGCTACGCGCTCCTACAATGAGCAGTTCTTC	CSATRSYNEQFF
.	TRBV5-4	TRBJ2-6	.	TGTGCCAGCAGCTTGCAACAGCCTGGGGCCAACGTCCTGACTTTC	CASSLQQPGANVLTF
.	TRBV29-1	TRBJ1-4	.	TGCAGCGCTGATGAAAATGAAAAACTGTTTTTT	CSADENEKLFF
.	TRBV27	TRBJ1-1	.	TGTGCCAGCAGTTTATCGCAGGGGACTGAAGCTTTCTTT	CASSLSQGTEAFF
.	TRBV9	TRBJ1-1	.	TGTGCCAGCAGCGTAGTGCAGGGATCTGAAGCTTTCTTT	CASSVVQGSEAFF
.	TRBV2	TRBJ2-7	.	TGTGCCAGCAAAAGGGGTGGGTACGAGCAGTACTTC	CASKRGGYEQYF
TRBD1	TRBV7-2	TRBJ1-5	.	TGTGCCAGCAGCTACAGGGGGCAACAGCCCCAGCATTTT	CASSYRGQQPQHF
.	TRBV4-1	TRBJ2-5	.	TGCGCCAGCAGCCGTCTCCTCCGGATTCAAGAGACCCAGTACTTC	CASSRLLRIQETQYF
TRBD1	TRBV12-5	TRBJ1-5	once	TGTGCTAGTGGTACAGGGGCGGCGGATCAGCCCCAGCATTTT	CASGTGAADQPQHF
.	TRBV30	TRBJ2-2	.	TGTGCCTGCCGAGGGTTGACGGGAAACACCGGGGAGCTGTTTTTT	CACRGLTGNTGELFF
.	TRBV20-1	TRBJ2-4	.	TGCAGTGCAGGGGGGAAGGCCAAAAACATTCAGTACTTC	CSAGGKAKNIQYF
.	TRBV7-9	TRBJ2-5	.	TGTGCCAGCAGCGGCTGGGGAAGCCGCGGGGAGACCCAGTACTTC	CASSGWGSRGETQYF
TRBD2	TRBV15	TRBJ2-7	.	TGTGCCACCAGCAGAGAGGATTTGGCGGGGGGACCACTTGTCGAGCAGTACTTC	CATSREDLAGGPLVEQYF
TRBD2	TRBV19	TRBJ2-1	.	TGTGCCAGTAGTATAGATCTATACCCAGCGGGATACTCGAATGAGCAGTTCTTC	CASSIDLYPAGYSNEQFF
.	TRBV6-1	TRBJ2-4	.	TGTGCCAGCAGTGCGACATGGGACGACATTCAGTACTTC	CASSATWDDIQYF
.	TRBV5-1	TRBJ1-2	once	TGCGCCAGCAGCTTGATCACGGGGGAGAGGAACGGCTACACCTTC	CASSLITGERNGYTF
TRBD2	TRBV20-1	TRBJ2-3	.	TGCAGTGCTGGACTAGCGGGACCAGATACGCAGTATTTT	CSAGLAGPDTQYF
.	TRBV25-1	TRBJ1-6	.	TGTGCCAGCAGTGAATCCTGGGAATCACCCCTCCACTTT	CASSESWESPLHF
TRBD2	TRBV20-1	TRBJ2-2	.	TGCAGTGCAAAGTCCGGACTAGCGGGAGGCGCCAGGGGCGGGGAGCTGTTTTTT	CSAKSGLAGGARGGELFF